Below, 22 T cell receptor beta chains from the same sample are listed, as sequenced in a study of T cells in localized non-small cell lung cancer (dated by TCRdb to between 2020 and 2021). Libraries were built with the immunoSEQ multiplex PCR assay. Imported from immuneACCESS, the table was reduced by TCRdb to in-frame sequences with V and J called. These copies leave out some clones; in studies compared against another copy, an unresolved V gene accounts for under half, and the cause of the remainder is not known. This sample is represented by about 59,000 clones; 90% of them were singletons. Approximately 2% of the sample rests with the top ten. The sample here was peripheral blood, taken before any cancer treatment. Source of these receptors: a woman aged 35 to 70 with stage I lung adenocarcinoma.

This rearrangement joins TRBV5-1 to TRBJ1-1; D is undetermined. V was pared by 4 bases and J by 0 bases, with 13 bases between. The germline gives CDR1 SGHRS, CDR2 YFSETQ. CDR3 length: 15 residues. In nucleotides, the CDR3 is TGCGCCAGCAGCGCCTTCGGAGACATGAACACTGAAGCTTTCTTT. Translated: CASSAFGDMNTEAFF.

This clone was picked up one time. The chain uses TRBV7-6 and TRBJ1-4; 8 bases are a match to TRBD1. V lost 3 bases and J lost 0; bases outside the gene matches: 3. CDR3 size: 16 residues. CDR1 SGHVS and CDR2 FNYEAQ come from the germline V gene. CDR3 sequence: CASSLTGDATNEKLFF. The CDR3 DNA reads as TGTGCCAGCAGCTTGACAGGGGACGCAACTAATGAAAAACTGTTTTTT. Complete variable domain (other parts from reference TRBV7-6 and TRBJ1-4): GAGVSQSPRYKVTKRGQDVALRCDPISGHVSLYWYRQALGQGPEFLTYFNYEAQQDKSGLPNDRFSAERPEGSISTLTIQRTEQRDSAMYRCASSLTGDATNEKLFFGSGTQLSVL.

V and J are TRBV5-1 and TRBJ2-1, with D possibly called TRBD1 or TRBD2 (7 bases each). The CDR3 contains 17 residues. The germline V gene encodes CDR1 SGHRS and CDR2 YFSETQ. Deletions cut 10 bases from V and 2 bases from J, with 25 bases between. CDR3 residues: CAVSKGGGAGPYNEQFF. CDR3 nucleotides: TGCGCCGTCTCAAAGGGAGGGGGCGCAGGGCCCTACAATGAGCAGTTCTTC. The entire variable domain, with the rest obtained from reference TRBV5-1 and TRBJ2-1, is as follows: KAGVTQTPRYLIKTRGQQVTLSCSPISGHRSVSWYQQTPGQGLQFLFEYFSETQRNKGNFPGRFSGRQFSNSRSEMNVSTLELGDSALYLCAVSKGGGAGPYNEQFFGPGTRLTVL.

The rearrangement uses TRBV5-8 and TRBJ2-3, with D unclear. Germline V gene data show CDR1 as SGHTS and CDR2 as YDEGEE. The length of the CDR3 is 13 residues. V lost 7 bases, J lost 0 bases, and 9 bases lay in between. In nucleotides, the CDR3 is TGTGCCAGCCCCCCCGGAAGCACAGATACGCAGTATTTT. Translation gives CASPPGSTDTQYF. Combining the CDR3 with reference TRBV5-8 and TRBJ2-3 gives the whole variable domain EAGVTQSPTHLIKTRGQQATLRCSPISGHTSVYWYQQALGLGLQFLLWYDEGEERNRGNFPPRFSGRQFPNYSSELNVNALELEDSALYLCASPPGSTDTQYFGPGTRLTVL.

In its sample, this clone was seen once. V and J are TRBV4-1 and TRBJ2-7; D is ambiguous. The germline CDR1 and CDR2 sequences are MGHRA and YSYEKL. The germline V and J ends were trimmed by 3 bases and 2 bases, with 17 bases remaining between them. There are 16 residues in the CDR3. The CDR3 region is CASSHPGQDVAYEQYF. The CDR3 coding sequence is TGCGCCAGCAGCCACCCCGGTCAGGACGTAGCCTACGAGCAGTACTTC.

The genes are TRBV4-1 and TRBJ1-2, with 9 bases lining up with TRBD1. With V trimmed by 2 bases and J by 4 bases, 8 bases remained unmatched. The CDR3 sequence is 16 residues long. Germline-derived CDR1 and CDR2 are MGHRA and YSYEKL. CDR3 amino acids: CASSQIPGQGTYGYTF. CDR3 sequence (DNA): TGCGCCAGCAGCCAAATACCGGGACAGGGTACCTATGGCTACACCTTC.

The CDR3 sequence: CASSLVGRHTDTQYF. In nucleotides, the CDR3 is TGTGCCAGCAGCTTAGTCGGTCGGCACACAGATACGCAGTATTTT. The V gene is TRBV11-2, the J gene TRBJ2-3; D not certain. Germline V lookup: CDR1 SGHAT, CDR2 FQNNGV. V was trimmed by 1 base and J by 2 bases, leaving 10 bases between them. The CDR3 spans 15 residues.

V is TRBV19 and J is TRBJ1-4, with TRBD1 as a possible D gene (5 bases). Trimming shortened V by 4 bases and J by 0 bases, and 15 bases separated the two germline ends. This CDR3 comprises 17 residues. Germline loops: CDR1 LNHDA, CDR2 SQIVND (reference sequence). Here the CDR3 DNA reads TGTGCCAGTAGTAATCCAGGGAGCCCCGCAACTAATGAAAAACTGTTTTTT. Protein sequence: CASSNPGSPATNEKLFF.

Written as DNA, the CDR3 is TGTGCCAGCAGCTTGGGGACTACGACAAGCACAGATACGCAGTATTTT. As protein: CASSLGTTTSTDTQYF. The chain is built from TRBV7-9 and TRBJ2-3, with 7 bases identical to TRBD2. J lost 0 bases, V lost 3 bases, and 6 bases had no gene match. Looked up from germline, CDR1 is SEHNR and CDR2 is FQNEAQ (reference sequence). This CDR3 comprises 16 residues.

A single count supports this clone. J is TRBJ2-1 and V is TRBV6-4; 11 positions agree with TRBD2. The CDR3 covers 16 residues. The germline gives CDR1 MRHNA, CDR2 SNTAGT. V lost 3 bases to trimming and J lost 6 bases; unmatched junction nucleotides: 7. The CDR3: CASSDSGGASPNEQFF. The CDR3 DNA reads TGTGCCAGCAGTGATAGCGGGGGGGCCAGTCCCAATGAGCAGTTCTTC.

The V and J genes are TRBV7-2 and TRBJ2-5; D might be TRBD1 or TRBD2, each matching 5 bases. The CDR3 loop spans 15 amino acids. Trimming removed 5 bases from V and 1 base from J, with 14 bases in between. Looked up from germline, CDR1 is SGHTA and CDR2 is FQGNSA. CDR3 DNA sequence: TGTGCCAGCAGCCAAACGAGGGGTCCCCAAGAGACCCAGTACTTC. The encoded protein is CASSQTRGPQETQYF. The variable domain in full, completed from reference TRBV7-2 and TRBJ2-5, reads GAGVSQSPSNKVTEKGKDVELRCDPISGHTALYWYRQSLGQGLEFLIYFQGNSAPDKSGLPSDRFSAERTGGSVSTLTIQRTQQEDSAVYLCASSQTRGPQETQYFGPGTRLLVL.

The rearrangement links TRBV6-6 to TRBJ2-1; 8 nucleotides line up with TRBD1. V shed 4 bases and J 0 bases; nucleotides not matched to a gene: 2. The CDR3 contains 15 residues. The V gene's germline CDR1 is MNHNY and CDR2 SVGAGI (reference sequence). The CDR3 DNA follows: TGTGCCAGCAGTTCCGGACAGGGCTCCTACAATGAGCAGTTCTTC. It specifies CASSSGQGSYNEQFF.

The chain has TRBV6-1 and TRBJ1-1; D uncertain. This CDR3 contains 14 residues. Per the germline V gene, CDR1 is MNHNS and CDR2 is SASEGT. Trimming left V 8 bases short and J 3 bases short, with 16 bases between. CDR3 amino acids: CASPKQGSDTEAFF. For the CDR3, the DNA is TGTGCCAGCCCCAAACAAGGGTCCGACACTGAAGCTTTCTTT.

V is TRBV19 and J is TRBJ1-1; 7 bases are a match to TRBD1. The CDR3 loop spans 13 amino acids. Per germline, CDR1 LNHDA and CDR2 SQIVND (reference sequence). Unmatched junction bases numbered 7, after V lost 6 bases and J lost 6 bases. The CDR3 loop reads CASRKGARAEAFF. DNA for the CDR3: TGTGCCAGTAGGAAGGGGGCACGGGCTGAAGCTTTCTTT.

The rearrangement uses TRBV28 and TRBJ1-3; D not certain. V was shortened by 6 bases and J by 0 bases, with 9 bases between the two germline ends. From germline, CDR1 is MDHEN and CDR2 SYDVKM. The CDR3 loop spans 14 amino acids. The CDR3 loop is CASSTPSSGNTIYF. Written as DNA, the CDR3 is TGTGCCAGCAGCACACCTAGCTCTGGAAACACCATATATTTT. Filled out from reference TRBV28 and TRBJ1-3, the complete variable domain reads DVKVTQSSRYLVKRTGEKVFLECVQDMDHENMFWYRQDPGLGLRLIYFSYDVKMKEKGDIPEGYSVSREKKERFSLILESASTNQTSMYLCASSTPSSGNTIYFGEGSWLTVV.

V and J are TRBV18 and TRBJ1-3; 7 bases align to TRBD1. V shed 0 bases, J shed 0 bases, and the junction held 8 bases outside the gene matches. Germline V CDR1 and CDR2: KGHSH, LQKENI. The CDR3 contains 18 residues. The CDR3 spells CASSPPRGLGLSGNTIYF. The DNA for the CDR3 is TGTGCCAGCTCACCACCGAGGGGGCTGGGGCTCTCTGGAAACACCATATATTTT. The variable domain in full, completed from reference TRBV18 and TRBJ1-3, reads NAGVMQNPRHLVRRRGQEARLRCSPMKGHSHVYWYRQLPEEGLKFMVYLQKENIIDESGMPKERFSAEFPKEGPSILRIQQVVRGDSAAYFCASSPPRGLGLSGNTIYFGEGSWLTVV.

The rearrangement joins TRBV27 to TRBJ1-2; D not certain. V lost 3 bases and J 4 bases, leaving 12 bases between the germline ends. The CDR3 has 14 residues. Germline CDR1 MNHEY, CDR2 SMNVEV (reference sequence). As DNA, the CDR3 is TGTGCCAGCAGTTTTAAACCTCGGGGCTATGGCTACACCTTC. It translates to CASSFKPRGYGYTF.

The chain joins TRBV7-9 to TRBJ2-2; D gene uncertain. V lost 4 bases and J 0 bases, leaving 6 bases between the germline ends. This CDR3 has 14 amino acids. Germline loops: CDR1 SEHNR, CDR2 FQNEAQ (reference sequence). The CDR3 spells CASSSLTNTGELFF. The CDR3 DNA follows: TGTGCCAGCAGCTCTTTGACGAACACCGGGGAGCTGTTTTTT.

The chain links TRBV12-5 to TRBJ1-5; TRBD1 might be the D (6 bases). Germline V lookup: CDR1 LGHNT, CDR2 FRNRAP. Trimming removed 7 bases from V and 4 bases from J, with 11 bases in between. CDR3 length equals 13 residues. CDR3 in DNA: TGTGCTAGTGCCAAGGGGGGAAATCAGCCCCAGCATTTT. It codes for CASAKGGNQPQHF. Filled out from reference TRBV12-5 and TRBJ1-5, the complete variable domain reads DARVTQTPRHKVTEMGQEVTMRCQPILGHNTVFWYRQTMMQGLELLAYFRNRAPLDDSGMPKDRFSAEMPDATLATLKIQPSEPRDSAVYFCASAKGGNQPQHFGDGTRLSIL.

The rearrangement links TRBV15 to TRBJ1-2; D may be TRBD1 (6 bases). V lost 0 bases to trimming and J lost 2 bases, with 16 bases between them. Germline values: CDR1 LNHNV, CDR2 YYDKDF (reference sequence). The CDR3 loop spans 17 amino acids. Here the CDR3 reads CATSRDRGGAANYGYTF. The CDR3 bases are TGTGCCACCAGCAGAGATCGTGGGGGGGCGGCCAACTATGGCTACACCTTC.

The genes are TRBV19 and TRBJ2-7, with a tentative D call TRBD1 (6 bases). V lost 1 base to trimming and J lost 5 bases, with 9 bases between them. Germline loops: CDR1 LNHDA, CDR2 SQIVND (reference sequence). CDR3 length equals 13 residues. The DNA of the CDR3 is TGTGCCAGTAGTATAGGAAAGGGGGACGAGCAGTACTTC. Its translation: CASSIGKGDEQYF. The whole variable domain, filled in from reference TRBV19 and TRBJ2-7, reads DGGITQSPKYLFRKEGQNVTLSCEQNLNHDAMYWYRQDPGQGLRLIYYSQIVNDFQKGDIAEGYSVSREKKESFPLTVTSAQKNPTAFYLCASSIGKGDEQYFGPGTRLTVT.

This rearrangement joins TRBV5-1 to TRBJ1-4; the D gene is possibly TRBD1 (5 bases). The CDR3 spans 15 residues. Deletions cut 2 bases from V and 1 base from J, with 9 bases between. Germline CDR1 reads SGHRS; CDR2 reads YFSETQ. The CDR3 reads CASSLVQGTNEKLFF. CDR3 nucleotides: TGCGCCAGCAGCTTAGTCCAGGGAACTAATGAAAAACTGTTTTTT.